This TCR beta chain was profiled in a study of blood T cell repertoires in COVID-19. Study summary: T cells, B-cell-depleted T cells, or PBMCs provided the cDNA or gDNA that served as material.

Methods used by the authors: Researchers report that nucleated cell counts were estimated from reference gene primer amplification. Measured with immunoSEQ multiplex PCR; TCRdb has only the in-frame clones, and not every one. The V and J calls and clone size are taken from that table; D and trimming were inferred from the DNA. The sample includes over 70,000 clones, under 95% of them seen just once. This clone has just one count. Trimming took off 5 bases at V and 0 bases at J, with 17 bases between the two ends. The CDR3 is 16 residues long. From germline, CDR1 is SGHAT and CDR2 FQNNGV. This chain uses TRBV11-2 with TRBJ2-7, with no clear D. Sequencing was carried out using peripheral blood. This receptor was taken from a human donor with active COVID-19. The donor label of this sample is uncertain. The CDR3 bases are TGTGCCAGCAGCGCACCCTATGGCGGTAGCTCCTACGAGCAGTACTTC. It is translated as CASSAPYGGSSYEQYF.